The 19 T cell receptor beta chains listed next were all sequenced from one sample in a study of blood T cells in healthy people across ages. The use of a sample-barcoded 5' primer and a J-beta primer mix characterized a second PCR of 7 to 11 cycles. MiXCR was run by TCRdb on the 5' RACE reads, yielding one entry per CDR3 protein. This sample has hundreds of thousands of distinct CDR3 sequences; over 20% occur once, and the top ten carry about 3.6%. Source material: blood. These receptors were obtained from a man between 70 and 80 years old in good health.

This rearrangement joins TRBV6-1 to TRBJ2-3; TRBD1 matches at 9 bases. V shed 6 bases, J shed 4 bases, and the junction held 8 bases outside the gene matches. Germline CDR1 is MNHNS and CDR2 is SASEGT. The CDR3 is 15 amino acids. CDR3 DNA sequence: TGTGCCAGCAGAGATCCGGGACAGGGATCAGATACGCAGTATTTT. Translating gives CASRDPGQGSDTQYF.

This clonotype was seen at least ten times. The V call is TRBV10-3, the J call TRBJ2-7; 8 nucleotides agree with TRBD1. The J segment lost 0 bases and the V segment lost 2 bases, leaving 0 bases of the junction unmatched. CDR1 is ENHRY and CDR2 is SYGVKD in the germline V gene. The CDR3 totals 14 residues. The CDR3 nucleotides are TGTGCCATCAGTGAGACAGGGGGCTCCTACGAGCAGTACTTC. Translated, it gives CAISETGGSYEQYF.

The table lists this clonotype with many counts. The gene calls are TRBV4-3 and TRBJ2-7; 7 nucleotides line up with TRBD1. CDR1 LGHNA and CDR2 YSLEER come from the germline V gene. Trimming removed 0 bases from V and 4 bases from J; junction bases left unmatched: 9. The CDR3 runs to 16 residues. CDR3 bases: TGCGCCAGCAGCCAAGATAAAGGGGGACAGATTTACGAGCAGTACTTC. The encoded protein is CASSQDKGGQIYEQYF.

This clonotype was seen a few times. V usage is TRBV20-1 and J usage is TRBJ1-5, with 8 bases matching TRBD1. V trimming: 0 bases; J trimming: 9 bases; junction bases outside the gene matches: 13. The CDR3 length is 16 residues. CDR1 and CDR2 (germline): DFQATT, SNEGSKA (reference sequence). The CDR3 region has the DNA TGCAGTGCTAGAGATTCTTGGACAGGGAAGGGGGGGCCCCAGCATTTT. This codes for CSARDSWTGKGGPQHF.

This clonotype was seen only a few times. The rearrangement joins TRBV9 to TRBJ1-6, with TRBD1 as a possible D gene (6 bases). From germline, CDR1 is SGDLS and CDR2 YYNGEE. The V gene lost 4 bases and the J gene lost 13 bases, with 18 bases spanning the gap. This CDR3 is 14 amino acids long. The CDR3 is CASSPDSSSTPLHF. CDR3 nucleotides: TGTGCCAGCAGCCCGGACAGTTCCTCTACCCCCCTCCACTTT.

Concerning this clonotype itself: One end of the junction fails to match germline, which may point to a read error. The chain uses TRBV4-3 and TRBJ1-4; D perhaps matches TRBD1 (5 bases). CDR3 size: 17 residues. Germline lookup yields CDR1 LGHNA and CDR2 YSLEER. The CDR3 bases are TGCGCCAGCAGCCAAGGGATAGGAGGACACAGCAATGAAAAACTGATTTTT. This codes for CASSQGIGGHSNEKLIF.

The chain carries TRBV5-1 and TRBJ2-1, with 7 positions matching TRBD2. The length of the CDR3 is 14 residues. J was trimmed by 8 bases and V by 0 bases; bases with no gene match: 5. Looked up from germline, CDR1 is SGHRS and CDR2 is YFSETQ. CDR3 sequence reads: CASSLVVGGDEQFF. In DNA, the CDR3 is TGCGCCAGCAGCTTGGTGGTGGGAGGGGATGAGCAGTTCTTC.

This clonotype turned up a few times. V gene TRBV9 combines with J gene TRBJ2-7, with 7 bases lining up with TRBD2. CDR1 is SGDLS, CDR2 YYNGEE, per germline. With 0 bases clipped from V and 2 bases from J, the junction kept 5 bases outside the gene matches. CDR3 length: 15 amino acids. The CDR3 reads CASSVEAGSTYEQYF. CDR3 coding DNA: TGTGCCAGCAGCGTAGAAGCGGGGTCGACCTACGAGCAGTACTTC.

The V and J genes are TRBV25-1 and TRBJ1-1, with TRBD1 matching 7 bases. This CDR3 has 14 amino acids. Trimming at V came to 2 bases and at J to 0 bases, leaving 0 bases not matched to a gene. CDR1 MGHDK and CDR2 SYGVNS come from the germline V gene. The CDR3 loop reads CASSEGTVNTEAFF. DNA for the CDR3: TGTGCCAGCAGTGAAGGGACAGTGAACACTGAAGCTTTCTTT.

This clonotype was observed a few times. The gene calls are TRBV3-1 and TRBJ2-2; TRBD1 is a possible D gene (5 bases). The CDR3 runs 15 residues. Germline V gene sequence: CDR1 LGHDT, CDR2 YNNKEL (reference sequence). Trimming stripped 1 base from V and 4 bases from J, with 10 bases between. The chain's CDR3 is CASSQAGMGTGELFF. CDR3 nucleotide sequence: TGTGCCAGCAGCCAAGCAGGGATGGGCACCGGGGAGCTGTTTTTT.

The CDR3 loop reads CASNLDRFYEQYF. As DNA, the CDR3 is TGTGCCAGCAACTTGGACAGGTTCTACGAGCAGTACTTC. The chain uses TRBV11-2 and TRBJ2-7, with 7 bases that match TRBD1. The CDR3 totals 13 residues. V lost 7 bases to trimming and J lost 3 bases; unmatched junction nucleotides: 6. Germline V CDR1 and CDR2: SGHAT, FQNNGV. The variable domain in full, with the rest retrieved from reference TRBV11-2 and TRBJ2-7, is EAGVAQSPRYKIIEKRQSVAFWCNPISGHATLYWYQQILGQGPKLLIQFQNNGVVDDSQLPKDRFSAERLKGVDSTLKIQPAKLEDSAVYLCASNLDRFYEQYFGPGTRLTVT.

This clonotype was counted only a few times. V gene TRBV29-1 combines with J gene TRBJ1-2; 8 nucleotides match TRBD1. The CDR3 loop spans 13 amino acids. Germline V lookup: CDR1 SQVTM, CDR2 ANQGSEA. With 3 bases clipped from V and 7 bases from J, the junction kept 7 bases outside the gene matches. CDR3 sequence reads: CSVDPSGGFGYTF. CDR3 nucleotide sequence: TGCAGCGTTGACCCATCAGGGGGCTTTGGCTACACCTTC. The whole variable domain, filled in from reference TRBV29-1 and TRBJ1-2, reads SAVISQKPSRDICQRGTSLTIQCQVDSQVTMMFWYRQQPGQSLTLIATANQGSEATYESGFVIDKFPISRPNLTFSTLTVSNMSPEDSSIYLCSVDPSGGFGYTFGSGTRLTVV.

This clonotype has a handful of counts. This may come from a read error, since a much larger clone is one base off. The V gene is TRBV29-1, the J gene TRBJ2-1; 7 bases match TRBD1. From germline, CDR1 is SQVTM and CDR2 ANQGSEA. This CDR3 spans 13 amino acids. DNA for the CDR3: TGCAGCGTTGGACGCGGCAGGGGGAACGAGCAGTGCTTC. Protein: CSVGRGRGNEQCF.

This clonotype was detected only a few times. This sequence joins TRBV29-1 and TRBJ2-3; D is possibly TRBD1 (5 bases). This CDR3 has 13 amino acids. V was cut by 2 bases and J by 4 bases, with 10 bases left in between. Germline loops: CDR1 SQVTM, CDR2 ANQGSEA. CDR3 in amino acids: CSVEQGNADTQYF. CDR3 bases: TGCAGCGTTGAACAGGGTAACGCAGATACGCAGTATTTT.

This clonotype has only a few counts. This chain connects TRBV7-9 to TRBJ2-7; possibly TRBD1 or TRBD2 for D (6 bases each). Germline V gene lookup returns CDR1 SEHNR and CDR2 FQNEAQ (reference sequence). V lost 5 bases, J lost 0 bases, and 11 bases lay in between. The CDR3 extends over 14 amino acids. The DNA for the CDR3 is TGTGCCAGCAGCATAACGGGGGCCTCCTACGAGCAGTACTTC. It codes for CASSITGASYEQYF. The full variable domain, completed using reference TRBV7-9 and TRBJ2-7, is DTGVSQNPRHKITKRGQNVTFRCDPISEHNRLYWYRQTLGQGPEFLTYFQNEAQLEKSRLLSDRFSAERPKGSFSTLEIQRTEQGDSAMYLCASSITGASYEQYFGPGTRLTVT.

This clonotype was seen a handful of times. V and J are TRBV6-2 or TRBV6-3 and TRBJ2-3; a possible D gene is TRBD2 (6 bases). The CDR3 is made up of 15 amino acids. With 4 bases removed from V and 3 bases from J, the gap between germline ends came to 14 bases. The germline gives CDR1 MNHEY, CDR2 SVGEGT. This CDR3 reads CASSSPGEVTDTQYF. The CDR3 DNA sequence: TGTGCCAGCAGTTCTCCGGGAGAGGTTACAGATACGCAGTATTTT.

This chain joins TRBV2 and TRBJ2-7, with 9 positions matching TRBD2. The V and J ends lost 5 bases and 5 bases, in that order; junction bases with no gene match: 13. This CDR3 contains 16 residues. Germline V gives CDR1 SNHLY, CDR2 FYNNEI. This CDR3 is CASSPLASGTPHEQYF. In nucleotides, the CDR3 is TGTGCCAGCAGTCCCTTGGCTAGCGGGACCCCCCACGAGCAGTACTTC.

This clonotype was seen more than once but under ten times. The chain carries TRBV4-1 and TRBJ2-5, with unresolved D. With 1 base removed from V and 6 bases from J, the gap between germline ends came to 9 bases. The CDR3 is 13 amino acids. CDR1 and CDR2 (germline): MGHRA, YSYEKL. DNA of the CDR3: TGCGCCAGCAGCCAAGTCGTTGAGAAGACCCAGTACTTC. It codes for CASSQVVEKTQYF.

This clonotype has only a few counts. This chain uses TRBV5-1 with TRBJ2-5; 9 bases match TRBD2. This CDR3 is 15 amino acids long. The germline CDR1 and CDR2 sequences are SGHRS and YFSETQ. The V and J ends lost 4 bases and 11 bases, in that order; junction bases with no gene match: 15. CDR3 nucleotides: TGCGCCAGCAGCAACGGAGCGGGAGGAGCTCTCGGGCAGTACTTC. Translated: CASSNGAGGALGQYF. The complete variable domain, with remaining parts taken from reference TRBV5-1 and TRBJ2-5, reads KAGVTQTPRYLIKTRGQQVTLSCSPISGHRSVSWYQQTPGQGLQFLFEYFSETQRNKGNFPGRFSGRQFSNSRSEMNVSTLELGDSALYLCASSNGAGGALGQYFGPGTRLLVL.